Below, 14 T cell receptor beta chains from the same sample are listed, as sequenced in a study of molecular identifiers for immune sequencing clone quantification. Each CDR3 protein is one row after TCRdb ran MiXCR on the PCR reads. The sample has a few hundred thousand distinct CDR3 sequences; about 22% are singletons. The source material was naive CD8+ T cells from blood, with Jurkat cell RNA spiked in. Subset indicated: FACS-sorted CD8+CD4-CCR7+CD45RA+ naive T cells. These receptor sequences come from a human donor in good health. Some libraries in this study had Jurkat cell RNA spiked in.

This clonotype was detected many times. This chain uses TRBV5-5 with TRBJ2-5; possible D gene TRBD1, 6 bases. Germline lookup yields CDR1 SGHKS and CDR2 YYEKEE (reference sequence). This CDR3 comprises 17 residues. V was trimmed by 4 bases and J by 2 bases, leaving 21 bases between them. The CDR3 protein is CASSHTPTDRLQETQYF. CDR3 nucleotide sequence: TGTGCCAGCAGCCATACTCCGACTGACAGGTTACAAGAGACCCAGTACTTC.

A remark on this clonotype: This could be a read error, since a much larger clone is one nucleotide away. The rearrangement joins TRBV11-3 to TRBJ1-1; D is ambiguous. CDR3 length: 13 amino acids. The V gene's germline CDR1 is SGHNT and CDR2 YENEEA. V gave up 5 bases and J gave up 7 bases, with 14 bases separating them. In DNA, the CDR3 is TGTGCCAGCAGCCGTTGGACGGGGAATGAAGCTTTCTTT. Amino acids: CASSRWTGNEAFF.

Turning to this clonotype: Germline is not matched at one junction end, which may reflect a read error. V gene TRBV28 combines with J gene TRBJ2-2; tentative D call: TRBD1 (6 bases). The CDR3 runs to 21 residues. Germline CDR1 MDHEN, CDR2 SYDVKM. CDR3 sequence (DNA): TGTGCCGGCAGTTTTGGTGCCACAGGCGGGCAGGGGACCTTCGACACCGGGGAGCTGTTTTTT. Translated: CAGSFGATGGQGTFDTGELFF.

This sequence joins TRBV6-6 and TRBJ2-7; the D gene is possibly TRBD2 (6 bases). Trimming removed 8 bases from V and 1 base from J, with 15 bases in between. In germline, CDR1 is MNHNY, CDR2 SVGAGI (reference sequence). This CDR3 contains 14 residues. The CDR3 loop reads CASEPTRGSYEQYF. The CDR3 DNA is TGTGCCAGCGAACCGACCCGGGGGTCCTACGAGCAGTACTTC.

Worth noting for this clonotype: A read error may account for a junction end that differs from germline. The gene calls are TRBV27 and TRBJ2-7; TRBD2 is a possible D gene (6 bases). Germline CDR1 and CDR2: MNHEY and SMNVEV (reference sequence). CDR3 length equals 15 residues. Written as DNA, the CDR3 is TGTGCCAGCAGTGAGGGACTCCCGAGCTCCCACGAGCAGTACTTC. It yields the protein CASSEGLPSSHEQYF.

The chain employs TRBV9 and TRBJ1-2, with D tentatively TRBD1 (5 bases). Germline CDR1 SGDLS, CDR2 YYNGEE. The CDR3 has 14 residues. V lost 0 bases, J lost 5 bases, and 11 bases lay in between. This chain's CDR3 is CASSVEDSSYGYTF. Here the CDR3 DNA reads TGTGCCAGCAGCGTAGAAGACAGCTCTTATGGCTACACCTTC.

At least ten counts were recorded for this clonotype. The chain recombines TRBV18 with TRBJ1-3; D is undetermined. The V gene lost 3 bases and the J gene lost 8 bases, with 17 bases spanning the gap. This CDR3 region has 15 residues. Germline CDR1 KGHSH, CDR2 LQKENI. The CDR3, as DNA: TGTGCCAGCTCACCTAGCTGGGTTCTTCCGGACACCATATATTTT. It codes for CASSPSWVLPDTIYF.

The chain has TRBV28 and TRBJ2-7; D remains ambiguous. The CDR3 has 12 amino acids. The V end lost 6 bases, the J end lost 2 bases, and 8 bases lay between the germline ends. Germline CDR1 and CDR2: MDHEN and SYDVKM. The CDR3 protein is CASRPTPYEQYF. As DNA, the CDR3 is TGTGCCAGCAGGCCCACCCCCTACGAGCAGTACTTC.

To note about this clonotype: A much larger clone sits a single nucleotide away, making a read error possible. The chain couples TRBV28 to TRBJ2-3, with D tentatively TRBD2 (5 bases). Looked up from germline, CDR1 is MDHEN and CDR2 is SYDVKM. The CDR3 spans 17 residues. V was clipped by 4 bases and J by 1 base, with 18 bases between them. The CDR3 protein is CASSSPGMIGRTDTQYF. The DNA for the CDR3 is TGTGCCAGCAGTTCCCCCGGGATGATAGGGCGCACAGATACGCAGTATTTT.

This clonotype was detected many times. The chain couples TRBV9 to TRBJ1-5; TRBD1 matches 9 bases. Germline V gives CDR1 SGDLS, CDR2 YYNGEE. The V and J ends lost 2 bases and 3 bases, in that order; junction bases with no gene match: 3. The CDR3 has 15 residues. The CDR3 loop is CASSVGTGLNQPQHF. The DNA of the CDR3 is TGTGCCAGCAGCGTCGGGACAGGGCTCAATCAGCCCCAGCATTTT. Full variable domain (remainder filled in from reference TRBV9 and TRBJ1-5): DSGVTQTPKHLITATGQRVTLRCSPRSGDLSVYWYQQSLDQGLQFLIQYYNGEERAKGNILERFSAQQFPDLHSELNLSSLELGDSALYFCASSVGTGLNQPQHFGDGTRLSIL.

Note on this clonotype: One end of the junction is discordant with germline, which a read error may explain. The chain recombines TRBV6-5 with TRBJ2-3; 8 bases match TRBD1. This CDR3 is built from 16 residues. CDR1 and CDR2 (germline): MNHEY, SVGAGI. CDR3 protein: CASSYVGQDGTDTQYF. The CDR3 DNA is TGTGCCAGCAGTTACGTGGGACAGGATGGCACAGACACGCAGTATTTT.

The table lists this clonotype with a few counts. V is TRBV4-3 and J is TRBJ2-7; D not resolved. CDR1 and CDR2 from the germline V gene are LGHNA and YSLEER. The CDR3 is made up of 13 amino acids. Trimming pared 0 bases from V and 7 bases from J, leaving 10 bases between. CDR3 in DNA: TGCGCCAGCAGCCAAGATACGATTCGGGAGCAGTACTTC. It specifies CASSQDTIREQYF.

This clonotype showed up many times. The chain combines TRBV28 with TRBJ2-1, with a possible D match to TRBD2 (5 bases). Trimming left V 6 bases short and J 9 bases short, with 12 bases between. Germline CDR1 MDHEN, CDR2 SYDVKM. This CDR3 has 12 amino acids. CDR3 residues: CASSLLGVEQFF. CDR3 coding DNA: TGTGCCAGCAGCCTACTAGGAGTTGAGCAGTTCTTC.

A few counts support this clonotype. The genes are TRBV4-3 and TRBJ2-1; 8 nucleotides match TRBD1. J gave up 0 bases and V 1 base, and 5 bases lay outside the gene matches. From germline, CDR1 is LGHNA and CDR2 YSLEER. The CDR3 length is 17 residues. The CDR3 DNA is TGCGCCAGCAGCCAAGGGACAGGGCCGTTCTCCTACAATGAGCAGTTCTTC. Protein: CASSQGTGPFSYNEQFF.